Given below is one TCR beta chain in context. Its antigen remains unidentified. The CDR3 covers 15 residues. V was shortened by 2 bases and J by 2 bases, with 14 bases between the two germline ends. Germline V lookup: CDR1 SGDLS, CDR2 YYNGEE. The data are from a study of response to subunit inactivated influenza vaccine. Each CDR3 protein is one row after TCRdb ran MiXCR on the RT-PCR reads. The repertoire has about 530,000 distinct CDR3 sequences, approximately 12% of them found once; the top ten carry roughly a tenth. Findings and limits, study-wide: It was suggested by the authors that few new T cells are recruited by each seasonal influenza vaccination.

The chain recombines TRBV9 with TRBJ2-7; D gene unclear. The receptor comes from a man aged 50-60 years who received an inactivated influenza vaccine. Source: PBMCs from blood, taken on the day of vaccination. CDR3 residues: CASSVDLTSTYEQYF. CDR3 nucleotides: TGTGCCAGCAGCGTCGATCTAACGAGCACCTACGAGCAGTACTTC.